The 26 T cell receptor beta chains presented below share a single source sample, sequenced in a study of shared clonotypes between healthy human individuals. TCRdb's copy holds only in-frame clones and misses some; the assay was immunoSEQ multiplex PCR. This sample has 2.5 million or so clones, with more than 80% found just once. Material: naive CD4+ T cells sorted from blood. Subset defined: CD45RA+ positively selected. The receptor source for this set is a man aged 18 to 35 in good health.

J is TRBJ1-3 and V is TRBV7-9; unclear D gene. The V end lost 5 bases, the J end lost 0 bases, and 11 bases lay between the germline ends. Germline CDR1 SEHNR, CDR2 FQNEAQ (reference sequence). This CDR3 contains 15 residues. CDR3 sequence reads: CASSPWWDSGNTIYF. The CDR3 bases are TGTGCCAGCAGCCCTTGGTGGGACTCTGGAAACACCATATATTTT.

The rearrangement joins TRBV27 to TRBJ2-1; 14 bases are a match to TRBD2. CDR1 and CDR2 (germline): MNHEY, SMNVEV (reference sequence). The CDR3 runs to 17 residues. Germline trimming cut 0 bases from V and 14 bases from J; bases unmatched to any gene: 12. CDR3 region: CASSLSPRLAGGDWEFF. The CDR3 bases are TGTGCCAGCAGTTTATCCCCCAGACTAGCGGGAGGGGACTGGGAGTTCTTC.

The CDR3 loop is CASSFEFYEQYF. The CDR3 DNA follows: TGTGCCAGCAGCTTCGAGTTCTACGAGCAGTACTTC. This sequence joins TRBV5-4 and TRBJ2-7; D is ambiguous. This CDR3 is built from 12 residues. Trimming took off 2 bases at V and 3 bases at J, with 6 bases between the two ends. Germline values: CDR1 SGHNT, CDR2 YYREEE (reference sequence).

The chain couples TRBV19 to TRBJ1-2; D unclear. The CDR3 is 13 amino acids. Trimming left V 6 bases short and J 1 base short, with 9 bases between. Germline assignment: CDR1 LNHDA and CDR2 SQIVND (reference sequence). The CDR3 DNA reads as TGTGCCAGTAGGCTATCAAATAACTATGGCTACACCTTC. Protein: CASRLSNNYGYTF.

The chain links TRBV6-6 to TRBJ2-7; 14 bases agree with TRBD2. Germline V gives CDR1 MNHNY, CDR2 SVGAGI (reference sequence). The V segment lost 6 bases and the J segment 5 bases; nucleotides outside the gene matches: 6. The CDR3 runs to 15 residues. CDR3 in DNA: TGTGCCAGCAGGTTAGGGACTAGCGGGAGAAACGAGCAGTACTTC. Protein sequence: CASRLGTSGRNEQYF.

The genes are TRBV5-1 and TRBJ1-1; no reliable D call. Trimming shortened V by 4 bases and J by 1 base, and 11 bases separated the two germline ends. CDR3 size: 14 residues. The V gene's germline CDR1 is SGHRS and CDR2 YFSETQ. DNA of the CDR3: TGCGCCAGCAGCACCGGTGATAGGAACACTGAAGCTTTCTTT. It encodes CASSTGDRNTEAFF.

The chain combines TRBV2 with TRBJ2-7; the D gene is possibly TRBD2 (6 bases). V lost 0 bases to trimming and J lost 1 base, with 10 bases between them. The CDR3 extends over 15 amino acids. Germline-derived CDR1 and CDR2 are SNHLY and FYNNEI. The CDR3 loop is CASSEARGVSYEQYF. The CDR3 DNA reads TGTGCCAGCAGTGAAGCGCGGGGTGTGTCCTACGAGCAGTACTTC. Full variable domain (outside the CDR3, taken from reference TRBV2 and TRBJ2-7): EPEVTQTPSHQVTQMGQEVILRCVPISNHLYFYWYRQILGQKVEFLVSFYNNEISEKSEIFDDQFSVERPDGSNFTLKIRSTKLEDSAMYFCASSEARGVSYEQYFGPGTRLTVT.

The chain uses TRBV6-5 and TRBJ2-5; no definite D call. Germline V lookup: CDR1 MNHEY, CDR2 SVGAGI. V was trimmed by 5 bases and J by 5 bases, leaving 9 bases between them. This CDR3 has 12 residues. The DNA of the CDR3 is TGTGCCAGCAGTCAAAAGTTGGAGACCCAGTACTTC. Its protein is CASSQKLETQYF.

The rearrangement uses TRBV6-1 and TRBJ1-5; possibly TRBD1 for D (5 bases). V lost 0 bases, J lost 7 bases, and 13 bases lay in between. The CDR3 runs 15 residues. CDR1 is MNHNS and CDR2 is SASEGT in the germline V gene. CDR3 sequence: CASSEAGGVAQPQHF. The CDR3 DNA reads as TGTGCCAGCAGTGAAGCGGGGGGGGTAGCCCAGCCCCAGCATTTT.

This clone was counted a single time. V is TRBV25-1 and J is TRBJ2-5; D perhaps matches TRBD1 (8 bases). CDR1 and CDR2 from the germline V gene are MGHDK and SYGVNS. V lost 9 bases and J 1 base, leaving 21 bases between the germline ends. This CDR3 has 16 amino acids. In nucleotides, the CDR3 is TGTGCCAGGACAGGGGAGGGGGAGGGGGTCCAAGAGACCCAGTACTTC. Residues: CARTGEGEGVQETQYF.

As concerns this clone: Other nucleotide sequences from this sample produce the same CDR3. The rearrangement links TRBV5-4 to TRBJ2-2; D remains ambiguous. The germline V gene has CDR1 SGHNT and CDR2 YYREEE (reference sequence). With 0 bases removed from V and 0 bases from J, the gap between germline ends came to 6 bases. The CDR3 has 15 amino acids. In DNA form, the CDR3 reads TGTGCCAGCAGCTTGGGCGGAGCGAACACCGGGGAGCTGTTTTTT. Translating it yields CASSLGGANTGELFF.

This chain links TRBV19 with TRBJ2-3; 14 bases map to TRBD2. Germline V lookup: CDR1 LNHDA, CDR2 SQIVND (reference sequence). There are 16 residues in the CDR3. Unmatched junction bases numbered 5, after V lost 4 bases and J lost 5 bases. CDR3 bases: TGTGCCAGTAGTACGGGACTAGCGGGAGCAGGAGATACGCAGTATTTT. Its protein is CASSTGLAGAGDTQYF. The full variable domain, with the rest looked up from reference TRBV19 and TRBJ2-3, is DGGITQSPKYLFRKEGQNVTLSCEQNLNHDAMYWYRQDPGQGLRLIYYSQIVNDFQKGDIAEGYSVSREKKESFPLTVTSAQKNPTAFYLCASSTGLAGAGDTQYFGPGTRLTVL.

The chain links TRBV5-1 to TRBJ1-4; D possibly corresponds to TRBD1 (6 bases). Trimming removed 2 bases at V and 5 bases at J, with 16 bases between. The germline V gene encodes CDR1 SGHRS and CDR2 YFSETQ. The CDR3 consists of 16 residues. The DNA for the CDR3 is TGCGCCAGCAGCTTTAGGACAGTAACTTCGAATGAAAAACTGTTTTTT. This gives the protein CASSFRTVTSNEKLFF. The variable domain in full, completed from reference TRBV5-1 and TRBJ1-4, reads KAGVTQTPRYLIKTRGQQVTLSCSPISGHRSVSWYQQTPGQGLQFLFEYFSETQRNKGNFPGRFSGRQFSNSRSEMNVSTLELGDSALYLCASSFRTVTSNEKLFFGSGTQLSVL.

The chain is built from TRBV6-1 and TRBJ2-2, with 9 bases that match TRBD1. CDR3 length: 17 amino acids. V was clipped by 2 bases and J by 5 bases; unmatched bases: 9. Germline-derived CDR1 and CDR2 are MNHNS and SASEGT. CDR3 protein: CASSENPQGAWTGELFF. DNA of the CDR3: TGTGCCAGCAGTGAAAACCCACAGGGGGCATGGACCGGGGAGCTGTTTTTT.

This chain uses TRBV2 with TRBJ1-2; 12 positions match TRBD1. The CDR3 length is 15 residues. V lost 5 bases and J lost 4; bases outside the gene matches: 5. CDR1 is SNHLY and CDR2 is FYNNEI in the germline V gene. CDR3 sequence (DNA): TGTGCCAGCAGTACAGGGACAGGGGGCGTCTATGGCTACACCTTC. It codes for CASSTGTGGVYGYTF.

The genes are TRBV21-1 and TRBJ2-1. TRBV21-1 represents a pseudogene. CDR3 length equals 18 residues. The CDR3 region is CASSNPTGTQRYCGEQFF. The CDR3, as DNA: TGTGCCAGCAGCAACCCAACCGGGACCCAAAGGTACTGTGGTGAGCAGTTCTTC.

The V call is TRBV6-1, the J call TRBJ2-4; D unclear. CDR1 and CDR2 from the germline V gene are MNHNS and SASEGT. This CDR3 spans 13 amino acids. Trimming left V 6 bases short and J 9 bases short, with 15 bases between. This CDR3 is CASSARSVTIQYF. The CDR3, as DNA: TGTGCCAGCAGCGCACGAAGCGTAACCATTCAGTACTTC.

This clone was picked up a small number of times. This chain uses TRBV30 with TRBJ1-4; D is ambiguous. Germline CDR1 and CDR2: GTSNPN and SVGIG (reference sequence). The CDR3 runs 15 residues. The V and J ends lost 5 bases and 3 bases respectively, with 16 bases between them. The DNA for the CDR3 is TGTGCCTGGGCGAGGGTTGGGAGGCCTAATGAAAAACTGTTTTTT. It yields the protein CAWARVGRPNEKLFF.

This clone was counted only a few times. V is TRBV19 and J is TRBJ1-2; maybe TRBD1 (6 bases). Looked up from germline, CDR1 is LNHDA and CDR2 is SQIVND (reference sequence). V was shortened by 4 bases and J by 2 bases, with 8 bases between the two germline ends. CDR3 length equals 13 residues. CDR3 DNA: TGTGCCAGTAGTACTACAGGGAACTATGGCTACACCTTC. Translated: CASSTTGNYGYTF.

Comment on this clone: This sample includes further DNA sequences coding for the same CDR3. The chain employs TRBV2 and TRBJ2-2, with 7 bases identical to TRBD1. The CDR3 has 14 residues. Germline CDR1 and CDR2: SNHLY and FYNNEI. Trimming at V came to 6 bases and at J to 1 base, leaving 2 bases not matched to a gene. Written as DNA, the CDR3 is TGTGCCAGCAGCCGGGACAGGAACACCGGGGAGCTGTTTTTT. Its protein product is CASSRDRNTGELFF.

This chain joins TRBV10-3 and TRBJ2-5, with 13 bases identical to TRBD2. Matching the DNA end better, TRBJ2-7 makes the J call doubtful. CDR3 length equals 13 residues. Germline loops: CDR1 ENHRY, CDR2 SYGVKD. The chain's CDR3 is CASWTSGSYEQYF. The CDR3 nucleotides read TGTGCCAGCTGGACTAGCGGGAGTTACGAGCAGTACTTC.

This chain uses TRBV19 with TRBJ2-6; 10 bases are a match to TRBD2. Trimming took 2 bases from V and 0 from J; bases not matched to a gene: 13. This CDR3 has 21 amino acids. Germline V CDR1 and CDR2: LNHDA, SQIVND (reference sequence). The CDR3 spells CASSIFSGLAVLYSGANVLTF. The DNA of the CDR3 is TGTGCCAGTAGTATATTCTCAGGACTAGCGGTTCTGTACTCTGGGGCCAACGTCCTGACTTTC.

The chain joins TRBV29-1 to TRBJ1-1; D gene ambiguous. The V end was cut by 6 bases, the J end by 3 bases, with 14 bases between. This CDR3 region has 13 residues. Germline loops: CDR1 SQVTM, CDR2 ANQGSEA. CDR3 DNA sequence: TGCAGCGTCCCCGGGCAGGCGGACACTGAAGCTTTCTTT. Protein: CSVPGQADTEAFF. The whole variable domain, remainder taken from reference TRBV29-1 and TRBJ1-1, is SAVISQKPSRDICQRGTSLTIQCQVDSQVTMMFWYRQQPGQSLTLIATANQGSEATYESGFVIDKFPISRPNLTFSTLTVSNMSPEDSSIYLCSVPGQADTEAFFGQGTRLTVV.

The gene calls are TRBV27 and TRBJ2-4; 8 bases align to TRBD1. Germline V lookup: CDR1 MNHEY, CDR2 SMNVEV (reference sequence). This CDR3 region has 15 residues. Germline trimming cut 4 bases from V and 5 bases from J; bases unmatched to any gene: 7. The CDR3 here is CASSSRQGYENIQYF. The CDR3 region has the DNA TGTGCCAGCAGTTCCCGACAGGGGTACGAAAACATTCAGTACTTC.

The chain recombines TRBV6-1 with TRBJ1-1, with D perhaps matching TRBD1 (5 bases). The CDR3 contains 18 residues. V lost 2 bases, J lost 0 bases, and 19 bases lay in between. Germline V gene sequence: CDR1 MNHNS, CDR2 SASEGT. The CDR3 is CASSEYPRPTEMNTEAFF. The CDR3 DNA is TGTGCCAGCAGTGAATACCCCAGACCGACAGAGATGAACACTGAAGCTTTCTTT.

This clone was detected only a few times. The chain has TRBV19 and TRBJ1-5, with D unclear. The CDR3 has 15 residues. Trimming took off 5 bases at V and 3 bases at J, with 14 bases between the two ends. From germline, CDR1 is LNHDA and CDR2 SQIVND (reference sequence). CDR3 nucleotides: TGTGCCAGTAGTCCTCAGGTGGGCCCCAATCAGCCCCAGCATTTT. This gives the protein CASSPQVGPNQPQHF.